This T cell receptor beta chain emerged from a study of Ad26.COV2.S vaccination and SARS-CoV-2 variants. Overall study context: Among those in the COV1001 Ad26.COV2.S trial arm was the donor.

Documented treatment: some 20 received Ad26.COV2.S at low or high dose, single or two shots; several received placebo; per-sample allocation not given. Samples analyzed were those drawn on day 63 after the first vaccine or placebo injection. In Boston, the donor was an adult between 18-55 years of age. Worth noting for this clone: Its antigen is undetermined.

Study observations and caveats: Vaccine and placebo recipients had similar non-spike TCR breadth. Estimates derived from TCR breadth and depth analyses may have underestimated total T cell responses.

V gave up 0 bases and J gave up 6 bases; unmatched junction bases: 5. Germline V CDR1 and CDR2: SGHRS, YFSETQ. The CDR3 loop spans 14 amino acids. TCRdb's copy holds only in-frame clones and misses some; the assay was immunoSEQ multiplex PCR. Here the sample spans fewer than 500,000 clones, 90% being singletons. Here the sequenced sample was peripheral blood, taken in a trial of Ad26.COV2.S vaccine versus placebo. The gene calls are TRBV5-1 and TRBJ1-2, with 7 bases identical to TRBD1. The TCR sequence derives from a person between 18 and 59 years old who received the Ad26.COV2.S COVID-19 vaccine or a placebo. The CDR3 coding sequence is TGCGCCAGCAGCTTGGGCGACAGGGAGAATGGCTACACCTTC. Translating gives CASSLGDRENGYTF.